This passage covers 22 T cell receptor beta chains from one sample sequenced in a study of blood T cell repertoires in COVID-19. The assay was immunoSEQ multiplex PCR, and TCRdb's table has in-frame clones only and misses some. The table includes fewer than 85,000 clones, 65% to 90% detected once. Sequencing used peripheral blood. These receptors all come from a woman between 55 and 75 years old with acute or convalescent COVID-19.

The rearrangement joins TRBV2 to TRBJ2-7, with D possibly being TRBD2 (7 bases). The CDR3 spans 14 residues. Trimming left V 7 bases short and J 5 bases short, with 18 bases between. Germline CDR1 is SNHLY and CDR2 is FYNNEI. The CDR3 DNA follows: TGTGCCAGCAAATCTCACCAGGGGAGGGACGAGCAGTACTTC. Amino acids: CASKSHQGRDEQYF.

The rearrangement links TRBV3-1 (or the pseudogene TRBV3-2) to TRBJ1-2, with 9 bases that match TRBD1. From germline, CDR1 is LGHDT and CDR2 YNNKEL (reference sequence). V shed 0 bases, J shed 8 bases, and the junction held 7 bases outside the gene matches. This CDR3 has 15 amino acids. The CDR3 reads CASSQEEGTGQGYTF. In DNA form, the CDR3 reads TGTGCCAGCAGCCAAGAGGAAGGGACAGGGCAAGGCTACACCTTC.

This clone was found a few times. V is TRBV9 and J is TRBJ2-7; tentative D call: TRBD2 (6 bases). V was cut by 1 base and J by 2 bases, with 13 bases left in between. CDR1 is SGDLS and CDR2 is YYNGEE in the germline V gene. The CDR3 has 15 amino acids. CDR3 DNA sequence: TGTGCCAGCAGCGTATCTCGGGGGAGGACCTACGAGCAGTACTTC. This encodes CASSVSRGRTYEQYF. Combining the CDR3 with reference TRBV9 and TRBJ2-7 gives the whole variable domain DSGVTQTPKHLITATGQRVTLRCSPRSGDLSVYWYQQSLDQGLQFLIQYYNGEERAKGNILERFSAQQFPDLHSELNLSSLELGDSALYFCASSVSRGRTYEQYFGPGTRLTVT.

This clone occurred once. This chain connects TRBV18 to TRBJ2-7; TRBD2 matches at 8 bases. The V and J ends lost 3 bases and 3 bases, in that order; junction bases with no gene match: 10. The CDR3 is 16 residues long. The germline V gene has CDR1 KGHSH and CDR2 LQKENI. The CDR3 DNA sequence: TGTGCCAGCTCACCTAGAAGCGGGGGTGCACACTACGAGCAGTACTTC. This encodes CASSPRSGGAHYEQYF.

V usage is TRBV3-1 (or the pseudogene TRBV3-2) and J usage is TRBJ2-7; maybe TRBD2 (6 bases). This CDR3 is built from 15 residues. Germline V lookup: CDR1 LGHDT, CDR2 YNNKEL (reference sequence). Trimming cost V 1 base and J 6 bases, with 16 bases left between them. Here the CDR3 reads CASSQGGGGLVEQYF. DNA of the CDR3: TGTGCCAGCAGCCAAGGAGGAGGAGGGCTGGTCGAGCAGTACTTC.

CDR3 loop: CASGTSGATQYF. The CDR3 DNA reads as TGTGCCAGCGGGACTAGCGGGGCTACGCAGTACTTC. The chain uses TRBV2 and TRBJ2-7, with 13 bases matching TRBD2. This CDR3 region has 12 residues. Looked up from germline, CDR1 is SNHLY and CDR2 is FYNNEI. V lost 8 bases and J lost 9; bases outside the gene matches: 4.

In its sample, this clone was seen once. The junction shows a germline mismatch at one end, possibly a read error. The chain has TRBV12-3 or TRBV12-4 and TRBJ2-3; D may be TRBD1 (6 bases). The CDR3 runs 13 residues. The CDR3 region is CASSFGGPDTQYF. DNA of the CDR3: TGCGCCAGCAGTTTTGGGGGCCCAGATACGCAGTATTTT.

This clone was counted only a few times. The V and J genes are TRBV6-1 and TRBJ1-6, with D possibly being TRBD1 (5 bases). The germline CDR1 and CDR2 sequences are MNHNS and SASEGT. Trimming stripped 1 base from V and 1 base from J, with 11 bases between. This CDR3 contains 17 residues. CDR3 coding DNA: TGTGCCAGCAGTGAAGACCCCCGACAGTCCTATAATTCACCCCTCCACTTT. Translating gives CASSEDPRQSYNSPLHF.

The chain employs TRBV6-5 and TRBJ1-4; TRBD1 might be the D (6 bases). This CDR3 region has 16 residues. The V and J ends lost 2 bases and 5 bases respectively, with 15 bases between them. Germline V gene lookup returns CDR1 MNHEY and CDR2 SVGAGI. CDR3 sequence (DNA): TGTGCCAGCAGTTACACACTGGACAGTAACAATGAAAAACTGTTTTTT. This encodes CASSYTLDSNNEKLFF.

This clone was counted a few times. The chain joins TRBV19 to TRBJ2-5, with D unclear. Trimming removed 3 bases from V and 5 bases from J, with 16 bases in between. The CDR3 length is 15 residues. Germline-derived CDR1 and CDR2 are LNHDA and SQIVND (reference sequence). CDR3 in DNA: TGTGCCAGTAGTATCAGACTGACGGCGAGGGAGACCCAGTACTTC. As protein: CASSIRLTARETQYF.

J is TRBJ2-4 and V is TRBV6-6; TRBD2 is a possible D gene (5 bases). Germline loops: CDR1 MNHNY, CDR2 SVGAGI (reference sequence). The V and J ends lost 6 bases and 3 bases respectively, with 12 bases between them. The CDR3 is 14 amino acids. The CDR3 spells CASSGMVGKNIQYF. The CDR3 DNA follows: TGTGCCAGCAGCGGGATGGTGGGCAAAAACATTCAGTACTTC.

This sequence joins TRBV19 and TRBJ1-2, with 8 bases matching TRBD1. Germline CDR1 reads LNHDA; CDR2 reads SQIVND (reference sequence). The CDR3 runs 13 residues. V shed 5 bases and J 7 bases; nucleotides not matched to a gene: 6. CDR3 sequence reads: CASSVTGGGGYTF. In DNA form, the CDR3 reads TGTGCCAGTAGTGTCACAGGGGGAGGTGGCTACACCTTC.

CDR3 in amino acids: CASNLGQGWEKLFF. The CDR3 coding sequence is TGTGCCAGCAATCTGGGACAGGGGTGGGAAAAACTGTTTTTT. This rearrangement joins TRBV6-5 to TRBJ1-4; 10 bases match TRBD1. The CDR3 is 14 amino acids. V dropped 7 bases and J dropped 8; count of bases not matched to a gene: 7. Germline-derived CDR1 and CDR2 are MNHEY and SVGAGI.

Concerning this clone itself: The sample holds other DNA sequences that translate to the same CDR3. The V call is TRBV7-9, the J call TRBJ1-4; weak D call: TRBD1 (5 bases). Germline CDR1 SEHNR, CDR2 FQNEAQ (reference sequence). The CDR3 is made up of 13 amino acids. V was clipped by 1 base and J by 8 bases, with 8 bases between them. The CDR3 spells CASSLDGGEKLFF. As DNA, the CDR3 is TGTGCCAGCAGCTTAGATGGGGGGGAAAAACTGTTTTTT.

J is TRBJ1-5 and V is TRBV19, with 10 bases that match TRBD1. The CDR3 length is 16 residues. The trim removed 5 bases at V and 1 base at J, leaving 5 bases unmatched. CDR1 is LNHDA, CDR2 SQIVND, per germline (reference sequence). For the CDR3, the DNA is TGTGCCAGTAGTGGGGGACAGGGGTTAAGCAATCAGCCCCAGCATTTT. It is translated as CASSGGQGLSNQPQHF.

This clone has a handful of counts. This rearrangement joins TRBV20-1 to TRBJ2-3; D perhaps matches TRBD2 (6 bases). The CDR3 extends over 14 amino acids. Germline CDR1 and CDR2: DFQATT and SNEGSKA (reference sequence). V gave up 3 bases and J gave up 0 bases, with 10 bases separating them. CDR3 loop: CSASGTSSTDTQYF. The CDR3 coding sequence is TGCAGTGCTAGTGGGACTTCTAGCACAGATACGCAGTATTTT.

The count of this clone is one. The chain employs TRBV5-1 and TRBJ1-1, with D tentatively TRBD1 (5 bases). Germline assignment: CDR1 SGHRS and CDR2 YFSETQ. The CDR3 covers 15 residues. V was cut by 4 bases and J by 0 bases, with 13 bases left in between. The CDR3 nucleotides read TGCGCCAGCAGCACGGGACGGGGGATGAACACTGAAGCTTTCTTT. This translates into CASSTGRGMNTEAFF.

The gene calls are TRBV7-9 and TRBJ2-3; TRBD2 is a possible D gene (6 bases). The germline CDR1 and CDR2 sequences are SEHNR and FQNEAQ (reference sequence). Trimming pared 6 bases from V and 2 bases from J, leaving 15 bases between. CDR3 length: 15 residues. DNA for the CDR3: TGTGCCAGCAGTCCTGTGCGGGGTGCCACAGATACGCAGTATTTT. Translation: CASSPVRGATDTQYF.

The V and J genes are TRBV10-2 and TRBJ2-7, with TRBD1 matching over 9 bases. Germline lookup yields CDR1 WSHSY and CDR2 SAAADI. The J segment lost 3 bases and the V segment lost 6 bases, leaving 6 bases of the junction unmatched. This CDR3 has 14 residues. The DNA of the CDR3 is TGCGCCAGCAGAGGGACAGGGTCGTACTACGAGCAGTACTTC. Protein: CASRGTGSYYEQYF.

J is TRBJ1-3 and V is TRBV2; the D is unclear. The CDR3 extends over 14 amino acids. V was trimmed by 3 bases and J by 0 bases, leaving 6 bases between them. The germline V gene encodes CDR1 SNHLY and CDR2 FYNNEI. The CDR3 loop is CASSDGSSGNTIYF. CDR3 coding DNA: TGTGCCAGCAGTGACGGGAGCTCTGGAAACACCATATATTTT.

This clone was seen once. This sequence joins TRBV14 and TRBJ1-1, with D possibly matching TRBD1 (5 bases). The V gene's germline CDR1 is SGHDN and CDR2 FVKESK. The CDR3 has 13 residues. With 1 base removed from V and 4 bases from J, the gap between germline ends came to 7 bases. The CDR3 bases are TGTGCCAGCAGCCAAGGGGGCCTCACTGAAGCTTTCTTT. Its protein is CASSQGGLTEAFF.

This chain links TRBV29-1 with TRBJ1-2, with D unclear. Per the germline V gene, CDR1 is SQVTM and CDR2 is ANQGSEA. The ends were cut back, 4 bases at V and 6 bases at J, with 9 bases in the middle. The CDR3 covers 11 residues. The CDR3 coding sequence is TGCAGCGTTGGGCAGTTAAATGGCTACACCTTC. Its protein product is CSVGQLNGYTF.